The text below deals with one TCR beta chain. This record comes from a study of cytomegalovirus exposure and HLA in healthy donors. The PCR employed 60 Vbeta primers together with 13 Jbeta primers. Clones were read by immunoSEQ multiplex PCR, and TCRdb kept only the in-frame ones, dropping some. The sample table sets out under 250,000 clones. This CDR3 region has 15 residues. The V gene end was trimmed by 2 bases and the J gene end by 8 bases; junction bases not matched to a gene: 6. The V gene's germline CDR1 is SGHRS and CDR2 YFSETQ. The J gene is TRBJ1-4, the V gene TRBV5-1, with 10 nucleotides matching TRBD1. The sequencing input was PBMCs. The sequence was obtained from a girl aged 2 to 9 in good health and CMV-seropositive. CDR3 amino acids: CASSLSGTGEEKLFF. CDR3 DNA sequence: TGCGCCAGCAGCTTATCCGGGACAGGGGAAGAAAAACTGTTTTTT.